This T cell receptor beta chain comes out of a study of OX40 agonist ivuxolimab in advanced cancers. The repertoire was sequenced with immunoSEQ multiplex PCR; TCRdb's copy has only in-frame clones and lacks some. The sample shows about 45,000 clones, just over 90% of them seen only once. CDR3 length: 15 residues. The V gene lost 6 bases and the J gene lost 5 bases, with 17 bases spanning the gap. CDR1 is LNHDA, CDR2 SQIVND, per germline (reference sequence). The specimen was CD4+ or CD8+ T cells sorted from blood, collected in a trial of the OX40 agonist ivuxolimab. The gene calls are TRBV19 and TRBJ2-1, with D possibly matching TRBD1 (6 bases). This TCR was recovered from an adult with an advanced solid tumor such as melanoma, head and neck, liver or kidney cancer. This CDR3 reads CASSRDNWGNNEQFF. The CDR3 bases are TGTGCCAGTAGCCGGGACAATTGGGGTAACAATGAGCAGTTCTTC.